This T cell receptor (beta chain) is drawn from a study of post-analysis software for immune sequencing data (dated by TCRdb to about 2015). Describing the broader study: Disease courses on record covered relapsing-remitting, secondary progressive and progressive-relapsing multiple sclerosis, though some patients had no subtype annotation. A subset of samples was prepared in parallel using single-end sample barcoding, then pooled and co-amplified after Illumina adapter ligation. The patient repertoires were compared against approximately ten previously published healthy control repertoires obtained from donors aged 6 to 25 years.

The method was PCR. Reads for this sample came from an Illumina HiSeq 2500. To reduce PCR and sequencing biases, unique molecular identifiers were built into the TCR beta cDNA libraries. Every 1 to 10 million input T cells yielded approximately 500,000 cDNA molecules, meaning each molecule approximated one T cell. The patient libraries were prepared and sequenced with the same protocol used for the earlier healthy control dataset. Samples belonging to the same batch were prepared together, multiplexed and sequenced on a shared HiSeq lane. Per the original workflow: Raw barcoded reads were processed with MIGEC, and single-read molecular identifier groups were discarded before consensus assembly and CDR3 extraction. VDJtools was used for post-analysis of the clonotype tables, with diversity normalized by down-sampling every dataset to the smallest sample size. Repertoire overlap clustering matched CDR3 amino acid but not nucleotide sequences to correct batch-related cross-sample contamination. TCRdb took the public reads, trimmed them with fastp at Q25, ran MiXCR for clone calling and kept in-frame beta chains. One record per CDR3 amino acid sequence lists the most common genes and DNA. Clone size and V and J calls follow TCRdb, not the original study. Within this sample are fewer than 700,000 distinct CDR3 sequences, with around 47% of them counted one time only. Jointly, the top ten make up under 2% of the sample.

About this clonotype itself: The antigen this receptor binds is unknown. No base quality information exists; no much larger clone differs at one position.

Trimming leaves V shorter by 10 bases and J shorter by 2 bases, with the junction holding 8 bases beyond the gene matches. Counted from cysteine to phenylalanine, this CDR3 has 14 amino acids. Only the CDR3 portion is preserved as DNA: 42 bases, with reading frame beginning at the first base. CDR1 and CDR2 (MNHNS, SASEGT) derive from the germline V gene. Overall study results and their limits: The control group was slightly older than the multiple sclerosis patient group. Direct clustering with F measure showed strong co-clustering of samples prepared in the same batch, prompting a batch-effect correction. Roughly 5 TRBV segments, including TRBV5-6, TRBV5-1 and TRBV20-1, were significantly more frequent in patients than controls. Compared with controls, multiple sclerosis patients had significantly lower normalized Chao1 diversity, a finding suggesting substantial peripheral T-cell clonal expansion.

To demonstrate the VDJtools post-analysis software, the study profiled TCR beta repertoires from the peripheral blood of under 15 young patients with multiple sclerosis. The multiple sclerosis patients were children and adolescents between roughly 6 and 16 years of age. The receptor chain draws on TRBV6-1 and TRBJ2-1, and 7 junction bases match TRBD2. Sample: blood. The sequence was collected from a girl aged 5-17 years with multiple sclerosis. The sequenced DNA: TGTGCCACCTCTTACGGGGGGACCTACAATGAGCAGTTCTTC. This translates into CATSYGGTYNEQFF.